The source of this T cell receptor beta chain is a study of cytomegalovirus exposure and HLA in healthy donors. PCR amplification relied on 60 Vbeta primers (plus 13 Jbeta primers). Sequencing was performed with immunoSEQ multiplex PCR; in TCRdb, only in-frame clones are kept and a portion is missing. The table has 150,000 to 160,000 clones, 70% to 90% seen once. The CDR3 loop spans 16 amino acids. Germline assignment: CDR1 SGHTS and CDR2 YDEGEE. J gave up 3 bases and V 4 bases, and 13 bases lay outside the gene matches. This receptor was taken from a woman aged 18-30 years in good health and CMV-seronegative. The chain has TRBV5-8 and TRBJ2-7, with 7 bases identical to TRBD2. What was sequenced was PBMCs. The CDR3 region is CASSQDTRGTRYEQYF. CDR3 nucleotide sequence: TGTGCCAGCAGCCAAGACACGCGGGGGACCCGCTACGAGCAGTACTTC.